Presented here are 22 T cell receptor beta chains from one specimen sequenced in a study of blood T cell repertoires in COVID-19 (TCRdb year 2020). The method was the immunoSEQ multiplex PCR assay. TCRdb limited this immuneACCESS table to in-frame rearrangements with V and J called. A share of clones is missing; checked studies link under half to unresolved V genes, and the rest is unexplained. Counted in this sample were under 250,000 clones; around four fifths of them appeared once. The ten largest clones capture 2% to 3% of the sample. The sequenced sample consisted of peripheral blood. The origin of the receptors is a woman between 35 and 50 years old with active or convalescent COVID-19.

The chain is built from TRBV27 and TRBJ2-7; 10 nucleotides line up with TRBD2. V was clipped by 2 bases and J by 4 bases; unmatched bases: 14. Per germline, CDR1 MNHEY and CDR2 SMNVEV (reference sequence). The CDR3 length is 18 residues. The chain's CDR3 is CASSLSLLAGGLPYEQYF. CDR3 DNA: TGTGCCAGCAGTTTAAGTCTTTTAGCGGGGGGCCTCCCATACGAGCAGTACTTC.

The rearrangement uses TRBV7-6 and TRBJ1-1, with D unclear. Germline V lookup: CDR1 SGHVS, CDR2 FNYEAQ. CDR3 size: 18 residues. V lost 2 bases and J lost 0, with 19 bases in between. CDR3 DNA: TGTGCCAGCAGCTTACGATCGCTTGCTTCCCACATGAACACTGAAGCTTTCTTT. Amino acid sequence: CASSLRSLASHMNTEAFF.

The chain combines TRBV28 with TRBJ1-2; perhaps TRBD1 as D (6 bases). The ends were cut back, 7 bases at V and 2 bases at J, with 17 bases in the middle. The length of the CDR3 is 15 residues. The V gene's germline CDR1 is MDHEN and CDR2 SYDVKM. This chain's CDR3 is CASTLGTGTNYGYTF. CDR3 coding DNA: TGTGCCAGCACCTTGGGAACAGGGACAAACTATGGCTACACCTTC.

This chain links TRBV28 with TRBJ1-4, with a tentative D call TRBD1 (5 bases). The V gene lost 8 bases and the J gene lost 0 bases, with 13 bases spanning the gap. This CDR3 spans 15 amino acids. The germline gives CDR1 MDHEN, CDR2 SYDVKM. The CDR3 nucleotides read TGTGCCAGCGGGGGGGACGGTACAACTAATGAAAAACTGTTTTTT. Translation: CASGGDGTTNEKLFF.

This clone was seen a handful of times. This chain links TRBV20-1 with TRBJ1-4, with no clear D. Trimming left V 4 bases short and J 12 bases short, with 12 bases between. The CDR3 spans 11 residues. Germline CDR1 is DFQATT and CDR2 is SNEGSKA (reference sequence). In DNA form, the CDR3 reads TGCAGTGCTACCAGGACTCAGGAACTGTTTTTT. It codes for CSATRTQELFF.

The chain uses TRBV19 and TRBJ1-1; possible D gene TRBD1, 6 bases. The germline V gene encodes CDR1 LNHDA and CDR2 SQIVND (reference sequence). The germline V and J ends were trimmed by 5 bases and 2 bases, with 24 bases remaining between them. CDR3 length: 18 residues. Here the CDR3 reads CASSARSDYRDTNTEAFF. For the CDR3, the DNA is TGTGCCAGTAGTGCGCGCTCGGATTACCGGGACACCAACACTGAAGCTTTCTTT.

The J gene is TRBJ1-2, the V gene TRBV11-2; D possibly corresponds to TRBD1 (6 bases). V was pared by 10 bases and J by 3 bases, with 15 bases between. The CDR3 contains 13 residues. Germline loops: CDR1 SGHAT, CDR2 FQNNGV. DNA of the CDR3: TGTGCCAACTGGGACACCGACCACTATGGCTACACCTTC. This sequence encodes CANWDTDHYGYTF.

V gene TRBV19 combines with J gene TRBJ1-4; 11 nucleotides line up with TRBD1. This CDR3 has 15 amino acids. Trimming cost V 9 bases and J 3 bases; bases outside gene matches: 6. Germline CDR1 reads LNHDA; CDR2 reads SQIVND (reference sequence). The CDR3 spells CASRDRGSANEKLFF. The CDR3 region has the DNA TGTGCCAGCCGGGACAGGGGGTCGGCTAATGAAAAACTGTTTTTT. Filled out from reference TRBV19 and TRBJ1-4, the complete variable domain reads DGGITQSPKYLFRKEGQNVTLSCEQNLNHDAMYWYRQDPGQGLRLIYYSQIVNDFQKGDIAEGYSVSREKKESFPLTVTSAQKNPTAFYLCASRDRGSANEKLFFGSGTQLSVL.

The chain carries TRBV28 and TRBJ1-3; no clear D. The CDR3 contains 19 residues. V was clipped by 3 bases and J by 0 bases, with 21 bases between them. Germline lookup yields CDR1 MDHEN and CDR2 SYDVKM. The CDR3 sequence: CASSLGWAFIGSSGNTIYF. In DNA, the CDR3 is TGTGCCAGCAGTTTGGGTTGGGCTTTTATTGGGAGCTCTGGAAACACCATATATTTT.

This clone has a handful of counts. V is TRBV7-8 and J is TRBJ1-2; 8 bases fit TRBD1. This CDR3 contains 16 residues. The germline gives CDR1 SGHVS, CDR2 FQNEAQ. With 1 base clipped from V and 3 bases from J, the junction kept 7 bases outside the gene matches. The CDR3 protein is CASSLGAGGVDYGYTF. CDR3 DNA: TGTGCCAGCAGCTTAGGGGCAGGGGGCGTAGACTATGGCTACACCTTC. The entire variable domain, with the rest obtained from reference TRBV7-8 and TRBJ1-2, is as follows: GAGVSQSPRYKVAKRGQDVALRCDPISGHVSLFWYQQALGQGPEFLTYFQNEAQLDKSGLPSDRFFAERPEGSVSTLKIQRTQQEDSAVYLCASSLGAGGVDYGYTFGSGTRLTVV.

V usage is TRBV5-1 and J usage is TRBJ2-7, with 8 bases matching TRBD2. The CDR3 covers 14 residues. Germline CDR1 and CDR2: SGHRS and YFSETQ. V lost 0 bases and J lost 6; bases outside the gene matches: 5. DNA for the CDR3: TGCGCCAGCAGCTTGGGAACTAGCGGCCGCGAGCAGTACTTC. This codes for CASSLGTSGREQYF.

The chain recombines TRBV28 with TRBJ1-4; 7 positions agree with TRBD1. Germline loops: CDR1 MDHEN, CDR2 SYDVKM. The V and J ends lost 1 base and 8 bases, in that order; junction bases with no gene match: 4. This CDR3 spans 14 amino acids. The CDR3 reads CASSLLQGTEKLFF. Here the CDR3 DNA reads TGTGCCAGCAGTTTATTACAGGGGACCGAAAAACTGTTTTTT.

The chain links TRBV19 to TRBJ1-2, with TRBD1 matching over 8 bases. V trimming: 5 bases; J trimming: 3 bases; junction bases outside the gene matches: 8. The germline gives CDR1 LNHDA, CDR2 SQIVND (reference sequence). This CDR3 is 15 amino acids long. The CDR3 spells CASSVGQGLDYGYTF. The DNA for the CDR3 is TGTGCCAGTAGTGTAGGACAGGGTTTGGACTATGGCTACACCTTC.

This sequence joins TRBV28 and TRBJ1-1, with D unresolved. V was cut by 8 bases and J by 0 bases, with 10 bases left in between. CDR3 length: 13 amino acids. CDR1 and CDR2 (germline): MDHEN, SYDVKM. CDR3 sequence: CASFSLMNTEAFF. DNA for the CDR3: TGTGCCAGCTTCTCCTTAATGAACACTGAAGCTTTCTTT.

This clone was detected only once. The gene calls are TRBV5-1 and TRBJ1-3, with a possible D match to TRBD1 (6 bases). The CDR3 has 14 residues. V gave up 7 bases and J gave up 1 base, with 12 bases separating them. Germline V CDR1 and CDR2: SGHRS, YFSETQ. The CDR3 DNA is TGCGCCAGCGGCTCAGGGGTATCTGGAAACACCATATATTTT. It translates to CASGSGVSGNTIYF.

The V call is TRBV18, the J call TRBJ2-3, with 8 positions matching TRBD2. Trimming took 0 bases from V and 1 from J; bases not matched to a gene: 3. The CDR3 sequence is 16 residues long. Germline CDR1 and CDR2: KGHSH and LQKENI. The CDR3 nucleotides are TGTGCCAGCTCACCACCTTCCGGGGGGGGCACAGATACGCAGTATTTT. Its protein product is CASSPPSGGGTDTQYF.

This chain links TRBV7-9 with TRBJ2-7; 11 positions agree with TRBD1. The length of the CDR3 is 17 residues. The V gene end was trimmed by 1 base and the J gene end by 2 bases; junction bases not matched to a gene: 7. Germline values: CDR1 SEHNR, CDR2 FQNEAQ (reference sequence). The DNA for the CDR3 is TGTGCCAGCAGCTTAGACTTCCCGGGACAGGGGGCCTACGAGCAGTACTTC. Its protein product is CASSLDFPGQGAYEQYF.

The chain uses TRBV27 and TRBJ2-3; 8 bases map to TRBD2. The CDR3 totals 13 residues. Germline CDR1 and CDR2: MNHEY and SMNVEV (reference sequence). The J segment lost 5 bases and the V segment lost 7 bases, leaving 5 bases of the junction unmatched. Here the CDR3 reads CASTFRGGDTQYF. In DNA form, the CDR3 reads TGTGCCAGCACCTTTCGGGGGGGAGATACGCAGTATTTT.

The chain carries TRBV6-1 and TRBJ2-1; 8 bases are a match to TRBD1. Germline loops: CDR1 MNHNS, CDR2 SASEGT. V was pared by 3 bases and J by 7 bases, with 5 bases of the junction left unmatched. There are 14 residues in the CDR3. The CDR3 spells CASSEDRASNEQFF. CDR3 nucleotide sequence: TGTGCCAGCAGTGAGGACAGGGCTTCAAATGAGCAGTTCTTC.

The chain is built from TRBV28 and TRBJ1-1; D uncertain. V was shortened by 8 bases and J by 3 bases, with 13 bases between the two germline ends. From germline, CDR1 is MDHEN and CDR2 SYDVKM. The CDR3 spans 13 residues. For the CDR3, the DNA is TGTGCCAGCCAGGAGGAGTGGGACACTGAAGCTTTCTTT. Its translation: CASQEEWDTEAFF.

This clone was seen only once. V gene TRBV4-1 combines with J gene TRBJ1-4; 12 nucleotides match TRBD1. This CDR3 is built from 15 residues. Germline values: CDR1 MGHRA, CDR2 YSYEKL. J gave up 8 bases and V 1 base, and 2 bases lay outside the gene matches. CDR3 amino acids: CASSQAGTGGEKLFF. The CDR3, as DNA: TGCGCCAGCAGCCAAGCCGGGACAGGGGGCGAAAAACTGTTTTTT.

The rearrangement uses TRBV5-1 and TRBJ2-1; a weak D match, TRBD2 (7 bases). The CDR3 is made up of 15 amino acids. V lost 5 bases and J lost 2, with 14 bases in between. Germline V lookup: CDR1 SGHRS, CDR2 YFSETQ. Here the CDR3 DNA reads TGCGCCAGCAGTGGGGGCGGGGGCGCCTACAATGAGCAGTTCTTC. Its translation is CASSGGGGAYNEQFF. Drawing the rest from reference TRBV5-1 and TRBJ2-1, the complete variable domain is KAGVTQTPRYLIKTRGQQVTLSCSPISGHRSVSWYQQTPGQGLQFLFEYFSETQRNKGNFPGRFSGRQFSNSRSEMNVSTLELGDSALYLCASSGGGGAYNEQFFGPGTRLTVL.